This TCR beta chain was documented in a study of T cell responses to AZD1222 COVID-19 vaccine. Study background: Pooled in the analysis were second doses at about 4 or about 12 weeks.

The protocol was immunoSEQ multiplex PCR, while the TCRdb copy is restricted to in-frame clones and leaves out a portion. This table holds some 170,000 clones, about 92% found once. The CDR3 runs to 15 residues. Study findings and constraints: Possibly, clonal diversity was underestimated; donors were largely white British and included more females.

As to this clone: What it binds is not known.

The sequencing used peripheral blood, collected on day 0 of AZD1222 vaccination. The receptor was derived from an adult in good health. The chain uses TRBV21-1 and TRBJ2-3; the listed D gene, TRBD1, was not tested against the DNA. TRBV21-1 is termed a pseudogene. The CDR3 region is CASTPPGQEGDTQYF. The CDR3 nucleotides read TGTGCCAGCACCCCCCCTGGACAGGAGGGAGATACGCAGTATTTT.